What follows are 10 T cell receptor beta chains derived from one specimen sequenced in a study of blood T cell repertoires in COVID-19. Sequencing was performed with immunoSEQ multiplex PCR; in TCRdb, only in-frame clones are kept and a portion is missing. The sample has some 110,000 clones; about 90% are singletons. The specimen was peripheral blood. These receptors were taken from a man aged 70 or older who had recovered from COVID-19.

The chain joins TRBV25-1 to TRBJ1-6; 8 nucleotides line up with TRBD1. V shed 7 bases, J shed 3 bases, and the junction held 5 bases outside the gene matches. The CDR3 runs 15 residues. The V gene's germline CDR1 is MGHDK and CDR2 SYGVNS. CDR3 sequence: CASTRGQVYNSPLHF. The CDR3 DNA sequence: TGTGCCAGCACCCGGGGACAGGTCTATAATTCACCCCTCCACTTT. The whole variable domain, filled in from reference TRBV25-1 and TRBJ1-6, reads EADIYQTPRYLVIGTGKKITLECSQTMGHDKMYWYQQDPGMELHLIHYSYGVNSTEKGDLSSESTVSRIRTEHFPLTLESARPSHTSQYLCASTRGQVYNSPLHFGNGTRLTVT.

This clone was found a few times. The gene calls are TRBV2 and TRBJ1-5; 8 nucleotides line up with TRBD1. Trimming took 5 bases from V and 2 from J; bases not matched to a gene: 5. CDR1 is SNHLY and CDR2 is FYNNEI in the germline V gene. This CDR3 region has 15 residues. CDR3 DNA sequence: TGTGCCAGCAGTTCCCAGGGGGCTGGCAATCAGCCCCAGCATTTT. This sequence encodes CASSSQGAGNQPQHF.

The gene calls are TRBV30 and TRBJ1-6; D might be TRBD1 (5 bases). The CDR3 is made up of 14 amino acids. CDR1 GTSNPN and CDR2 SVGIG come from the germline V gene (reference sequence). Between the trimmed V and J ends, which lost 0 bases and 7 bases, there was a span of 10 bases. The CDR3 loop reads CAWSVDSANSPLHF. The CDR3 DNA sequence: TGTGCCTGGAGTGTCGACAGCGCAAATTCACCCCTCCACTTT.

The chain links TRBV7-9 to TRBJ2-7; 10 bases align to TRBD2. The junction had 9 bases not matched to a gene; V was cut back by 1 base and J by 0 bases. The CDR3 has 18 residues. Germline V gene lookup returns CDR1 SEHNR and CDR2 FQNEAQ (reference sequence). CDR3 bases: TGTGCCAGCAGCTTAGTTCTAGCGGGGGCAATCCGCTCCTACGAGCAGTACTTC. Its protein product is CASSLVLAGAIRSYEQYF.

V usage is TRBV18 and J usage is TRBJ2-7, with D possibly TRBD2 on 5 matching bases. Per the germline V gene, CDR1 is KGHSH and CDR2 is LQKENI. The V and J ends lost 3 bases and 7 bases respectively, with 10 bases between them. The CDR3 sequence is 12 residues long. The chain's CDR3 is CASSPLRDEQYF. The CDR3 region has the DNA TGTGCCAGCTCACCCCTACGGGATGAGCAGTACTTC.

This clone was recorded at least ten times. The chain combines TRBV19 with TRBJ1-5; the D is unclear. V shed 0 bases and J shed 15 bases, with 15 bases lying between them. Germline V CDR1 and CDR2: LNHDA, SQIVND (reference sequence). The length of the CDR3 is 13 residues. The CDR3 DNA sequence: TGTGCCAGTAGTATAGATGGAGGGCGTGAGGGGCATTTT. Encoded protein: CASSIDGGREGHF.

J is TRBJ2-3 and V is TRBV27, with 9 bases fitting TRBD1. Germline V gene data show CDR1 as MNHEY and CDR2 as SMNVEV (reference sequence). The CDR3 has 14 residues. Losses at the gene ends were 8 bases for V and 4 bases for J; bases not matched to a gene: 7. The CDR3 DNA reads as TGTGCCAGCGCCGACAGGGGGTCGGCAGATACGCAGTATTTT. Translated, it gives CASADRGSADTQYF.

V is TRBV4-2 and J is TRBJ2-1; the match to TRBD2 covers 11 bases. Germline CDR1 LGHNA, CDR2 YNFKEQ. V was pared by 1 base and J by 4 bases, with 6 bases of the junction left unmatched. The CDR3 totals 17 residues. CDR3 coding DNA: TGTGCCAGCAGCCAAGGTAGCGGGGGGGCGAAATACAATGAGCAGTTCTTC. This gives the protein CASSQGSGGAKYNEQFF.

The rearrangement uses TRBV4-3 and TRBJ1-1; D gene ambiguous. Germline CDR1 and CDR2: LGHNA and YSLEER. V lost 2 bases and J lost 2, with 9 bases in between. CDR3 length: 14 amino acids. CDR3 residues: CASSQQAGNTEAFF. In nucleotides, the CDR3 is TGCGCCAGCAGCCAACAGGCCGGAAACACTGAAGCTTTCTTT.

CDR3 DNA sequence: TGTGCCAGCACCGAGGGGACAGGGTATGGCGAGCAGTACTTC. Encoded protein: CASTEGTGYGEQYF. The rearrangement joins TRBV7-2 to TRBJ2-7, with 9 bases lining up with TRBD1. The J segment lost 6 bases and the V segment lost 7 bases, leaving 10 bases of the junction unmatched. This CDR3 spans 14 amino acids. Germline CDR1 reads SGHTA; CDR2 reads FQGNSA.